A single sample is the source of the 16 T cell receptor beta chains below, sequenced in a study of control samples from healthy donors and cancer patients. Only in-frame clones appear in the TCRdb table, and some are missing; sequencing was by immunoSEQ multiplex PCR. The table has some 210,000 clones, approximately 91% seen once; the top ten hold 1.8%. The sequencing sample was made of blood. The receptors were gathered from a man aged 25 to 40 in good health.

The CDR3 DNA reads as TGTGCCAGCAAACTCAACGGTGAGCAGTTCTTC. It translates to CASKLNGEQFF. The chain has TRBV2 and TRBJ2-1; unclear D gene. The V end was cut by 7 bases, the J end by 9 bases, with 10 bases between. Looked up from germline, CDR1 is SNHLY and CDR2 is FYNNEI. This CDR3 is 11 amino acids long.

CDR3 bases: TGTGCCTGGAGTCCGGGACAGGGGGTCTATGGCTACACCTTC. It encodes CAWSPGQGVYGYTF. The V call is TRBV30, the J call TRBJ1-2, with 11 nucleotides matching TRBD1. Germline V gives CDR1 GTSNPN, CDR2 SVGIG (reference sequence). The CDR3 consists of 14 residues. V shed 2 bases and J 4 bases; nucleotides not matched to a gene: 3.

The J gene is TRBJ1-2, the V gene TRBV7-8, with TRBD1 as a possible D gene (6 bases). Trimming took off 1 base at V and 4 bases at J, with 13 bases between the two ends. Germline CDR1 reads SGHVS; CDR2 reads FQNEAQ. This CDR3 comprises 15 residues. The CDR3 coding sequence is TGTGCCAGCAGCTTAGAACGGGGGACATTCTATGGCTACACCTTC. Translated, it gives CASSLERGTFYGYTF.

The CDR3, as DNA: TGCGCCAGCAGCCCGCGGAGTCGTAATGAAAAACTGTTTTTT. This codes for CASSPRSRNEKLFF. V and J are TRBV5-1 and TRBJ1-4, with D unclear. The ends were cut back, 4 bases at V and 4 bases at J, with 11 bases in the middle. In germline, CDR1 is SGHRS, CDR2 YFSETQ. The CDR3 sequence is 14 residues long.

In DNA, the CDR3 is TGTGCCAGCAGTGATGACTACAACAATGAGCAGTTCTTC. Translation: CASSDDYNNEQFF. J is TRBJ2-1 and V is TRBV2, with D possibly TRBD2 on 5 matching bases. The V end was cut by 3 bases, the J end by 5 bases, with 8 bases between. The CDR3 contains 13 residues. The germline CDR1 and CDR2 sequences are SNHLY and FYNNEI.

The V and J genes are TRBV7-2 and TRBJ2-3; D gene uncertain. Deletions cut 1 base from V and 2 bases from J, with 10 bases between. CDR3 size: 15 residues. CDR1 SGHTA and CDR2 FQGNSA come from the germline V gene. The CDR3 nucleotides read TGTGCCAGCAGCTTAGGCGCAGCTGACACAGATACGCAGTATTTT. It codes for CASSLGAADTDTQYF.

This chain joins TRBV19 and TRBJ2-7; D perhaps matches TRBD2 (6 bases). The CDR3 is 12 residues long. Deletions cut 1 base from V and 7 bases from J, with 8 bases between. Germline V CDR1 and CDR2: LNHDA, SQIVND (reference sequence). The CDR3 sequence: CASSIAGREQYF. DNA of the CDR3: TGTGCCAGTAGTATAGCGGGGAGGGAGCAGTACTTC.

This clone was detected once. The CDR3 sequence is CASSEARSHSSYNEQFF. CDR3 nucleotide sequence: TGTGCCAGCAGTGAAGCTAGGAGTCACAGCTCCTACAATGAGCAGTTCTTC. The V and J genes are TRBV6-1 and TRBJ2-1; D remains ambiguous. CDR3 size: 17 residues. Germline CDR1 reads MNHNS; CDR2 reads SASEGT. Between the trimmed V and J ends, which lost 0 bases and 0 bases, there was a span of 12 bases.

This chain joins TRBV19 and TRBJ2-2, with TRBD1 identical over 8 bases. V shed 7 bases and J 7 bases; nucleotides not matched to a gene: 8. The CDR3 is 14 residues long. Germline V gives CDR1 LNHDA, CDR2 SQIVND (reference sequence). CDR3 in amino acids: CASKGQGAGGELFF. The CDR3 region has the DNA TGTGCCAGTAAAGGACAGGGAGCCGGCGGGGAGCTGTTTTTT.

As for this clone: Other DNA sequences from this sample encode an identical CDR3 as well. The V and J genes are TRBV18 and TRBJ2-3; D not certain. V was pared by 3 bases and J by 1 base, with 2 bases between. Germline CDR1 reads KGHSH; CDR2 reads LQKENI. The CDR3 consists of 12 residues. The CDR3 coding sequence is TGTGCCAGCTCACCGGGCACAGATACGCAGTATTTT. Encoded protein: CASSPGTDTQYF.

The gene calls are TRBV9 and TRBJ2-2; TRBD2 agrees at 8 bases. Trimming removed 2 bases from V and 1 base from J; junction bases left unmatched: 4. CDR1 and CDR2 from the germline V gene are SGDLS and YYNGEE. This CDR3 is built from 16 residues. This chain's CDR3 is CASSVVAGQNTGELFF. CDR3 DNA: TGTGCCAGCAGCGTTGTAGCGGGGCAGAACACCGGGGAGCTGTTTTTT.

On this clone: Different DNA sequences within this sample yield the same CDR3. The chain has TRBV24-1 and TRBJ2-1; TRBD1 might be the D (6 bases). Germline V gives CDR1 KGHDR, CDR2 SFDVKD. Trimming cost V 0 bases and J 0 bases, with 8 bases left between them. The CDR3 has 16 amino acids. For the CDR3, the DNA is TGTGCCACCAGTGATTTGCGAGGGGGCTCCTACAATGAGCAGTTCTTC. It specifies CATSDLRGGSYNEQFF.

The rearrangement links TRBV18 to TRBJ2-7, with D possibly matching TRBD2 (6 bases). Germline V gene lookup returns CDR1 KGHSH and CDR2 LQKENI. The CDR3 is made up of 14 amino acids. Between the trimmed V and J ends, which lost 2 bases and 3 bases, there was a span of 11 bases. DNA for the CDR3: TGTGCCAGCTCACCAACCGGAGGGAACTACGAGCAGTACTTC. Amino acids: CASSPTGGNYEQYF.

This clone was seen once. V usage is TRBV2 and J usage is TRBJ2-7; D might be TRBD1 (6 bases). Germline CDR1 is SNHLY and CDR2 is FYNNEI. V was clipped by 9 bases and J by 3 bases, with 18 bases between them. This CDR3 is 14 amino acids long. The CDR3 nucleotides read TGTGCCAGTGCCGGACAGACCAAACTCTACGAGCAGTACTTC. Translated: CASAGQTKLYEQYF.

The gene calls are TRBV15 and TRBJ2-1; TRBD2 matches at 10 bases. The V and J ends lost 2 bases and 0 bases, in that order; junction bases with no gene match: 10. The CDR3 runs 19 residues. CDR1 LNHNV and CDR2 YYDKDF come from the germline V gene (reference sequence). The CDR3: CATSRRSGGTSLSYNEQFF. As DNA, the CDR3 is TGTGCCACCAGCAGACGTAGCGGGGGGACCTCACTCTCCTACAATGAGCAGTTCTTC.

This sequence joins TRBV6-5 and TRBJ2-7, with D tentatively TRBD1 (7 bases). The V gene's germline CDR1 is MNHEY and CDR2 SVGAGI. The CDR3 spans 15 residues. V was shortened by 6 bases and J by 2 bases, with 17 bases between the two germline ends. This chain's CDR3 is CASSPGGRGPYEQYF. The CDR3, as DNA: TGTGCCAGCAGCCCCGGGGGTAGGGGGCCCTACGAGCAGTACTTC.